These 2 T cell receptor beta chains were all obtained from the same sample, sequenced in a study of T-cell reconstitution after alpha-beta-depleted transplantation in children. Construction of the TCRbeta library involved unique molecular identifiers. MiXCR, applied by TCRdb to the PCR reads, yields one record per CDR3 protein. The sample has about 200,000 distinct CDR3 sequences; approximately 6.3% are singletons. The material sequenced was PBMCs, taken before TCRalphabeta/CD19-depleted stem cell transplant. Every receptor here comes from a boy between 2 and 15 years old with acute lymphoblastic leukemia, due to receive a stem cell transplant.

This clonotype was seen many times. V is TRBV10-3 and J is TRBJ2-5, with TRBD1 matching over 9 bases. With V trimmed by 4 bases and J by 5 bases, 11 bases remained unmatched. The CDR3 sequence is 16 residues long. Germline loops: CDR1 ENHRY, CDR2 SYGVKD. CDR3 sequence: CAISGSTGGERETQYF. The CDR3 DNA reads as TGTGCCATCAGTGGATCCACAGGGGGCGAGCGGGAGACCCAGTACTTC.

This clonotype was detected a few times. V and J are TRBV27 and TRBJ2-1; 10 positions match TRBD2. This CDR3 has 14 amino acids. With 5 bases clipped from V and 5 bases from J, the junction kept 3 bases outside the gene matches. CDR1 and CDR2 from the germline V gene are MNHEY and SMNVEV (reference sequence). The DNA of the CDR3 is TGTGCCAGCAGTAGTGGACTAGCGGACAATGAGCAGTTCTTC. Translated: CASSSGLADNEQFF.